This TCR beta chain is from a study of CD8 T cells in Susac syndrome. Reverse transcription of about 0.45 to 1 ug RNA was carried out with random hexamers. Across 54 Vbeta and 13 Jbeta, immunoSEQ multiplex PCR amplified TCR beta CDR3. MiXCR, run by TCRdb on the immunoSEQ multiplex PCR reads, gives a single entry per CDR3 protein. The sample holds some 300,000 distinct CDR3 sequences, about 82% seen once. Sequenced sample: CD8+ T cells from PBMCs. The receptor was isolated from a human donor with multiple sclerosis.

The chain's CDR3 is CASSAGTGNTEAFF. Written as DNA, the CDR3 is TGTGCCAGCAGCGCCGGGACAGGAAACACTGAAGCTTTCTTT. The chain uses TRBV5-6 and TRBJ1-1, with 8 bases fitting TRBD1. The germline gives CDR1 SGHDT, CDR2 YYEEEE. Trimming cost V 4 bases and J 2 bases; bases outside gene matches: 4. The CDR3 totals 14 residues.